This section outlines one T cell receptor (beta chain) sequence together with its context. Its specific antigen is unknown. Per-nucleotide qualities are absent, and no much larger clonotype sits a single base away. These data originate in a study of blood T cell repertoires in COVID-19 (dated by TCRdb to between 2020 and 2021). Describing the broader study: The collaborator samples originated in the United States, Italy and Spain and spanned the acute and convalescent phases of COVID-19. A de-identified subject ID, COVID-19 status, age in years and sex were almost always included in the sample metadata. Samples were obtained from the ongoing ImmuneRACE study (first 160 participants) and from 1,000 to 1,500 subjects provided by 6 global collaborators. Deeply sampled blood TCRbeta repertoires from subjects exposed to, actively infected with, or recovered from COVID-19 were included in the dataset. The repertoires were released in a freely available public database intended as a resource for research on the immune response to SARS-CoV-2. HLA class I and class II types, where available, came from metadata supplied by the sample provider rather than from assay-based typing. The material from the prospective study consisted of cDNA or gDNA derived from T cells, B-cell-depleted T cells, or PBMCs.

TCRbeta CDR3 regions were amplified from genomic DNA by means of the immunoSEQ Assay, a bias-controlled multiplex PCR. The original pipeline was this. The number of nucleated cells in each sample was estimated by amplification of reference gene primers within the assay. To quantify the absolute abundance of each unique TCRbeta CDR3 rearrangement, sequence reads were collapsed and filtered. For each sample, productive Simpson clonality was calculated by taking the square root of Simpson's diversity index across productive rearrangements. TCRdb re-hosts the immuneACCESS table, in-frame sequences only. Its copies lack some clones; in the studies checked, an unresolved V gene accounts for under half of them, and the cause for the rest is not known. V and J calls plus clone size are reproduced from that table; the DNA served to infer D and trimming. Within this sample are about 260,000 clones, with 88% of them counted one time only. The ten largest make up about 0.7% of the sample.

Collaborating institutions collected whole blood in K2EDTA tubes following their own protocols. For TCRbeta analysis, collaborator samples were shipped as frozen whole blood, as isolated PBMCs, or as DNA extracted from either sample type. CDR1 and CDR2, per the germline V gene, are MDHEN and SYDVKM. Its CDR3 holds 15 amino acids, cysteine through phenylalanine. The entry retains the CDR3 DNA only, 45 bases that are in frame from base 1. Trimming takes 4 bases from V and 0 bases from J, and the germline ends sit 12 bases apart. Results and caveats for the whole study, not just this receptor: How much clinical and demographic metadata was included differed by source and by participant, and the metadata was provided uncurated.

Sample: peripheral blood. This TCR was recovered from a human donor in a cohort sampled during active COVID-19. The V and J segments used are TRBV28 and TRBJ1-2; possibly the D gene is TRBD1, per 5 matching bases. Here is the DNA: TGTGCCAGCAGTTCCGTTTGGGGGGCTAACTATGGCTACACCTTC. Its protein is CASSSVWGANYGYTF.